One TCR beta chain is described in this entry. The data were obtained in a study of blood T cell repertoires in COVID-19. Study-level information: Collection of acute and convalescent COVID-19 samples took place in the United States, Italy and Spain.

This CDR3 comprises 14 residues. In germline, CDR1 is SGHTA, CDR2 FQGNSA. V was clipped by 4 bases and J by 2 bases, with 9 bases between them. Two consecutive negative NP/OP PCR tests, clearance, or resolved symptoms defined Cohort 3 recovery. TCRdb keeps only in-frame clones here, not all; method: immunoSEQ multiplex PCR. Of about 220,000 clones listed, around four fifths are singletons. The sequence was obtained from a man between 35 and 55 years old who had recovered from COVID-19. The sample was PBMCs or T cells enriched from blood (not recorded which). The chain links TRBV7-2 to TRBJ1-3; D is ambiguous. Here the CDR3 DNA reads TGTGCCAGCAGCTCCACGGGAGCTGGAAACACCATATATTTT. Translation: CASSSTGAGNTIYF.